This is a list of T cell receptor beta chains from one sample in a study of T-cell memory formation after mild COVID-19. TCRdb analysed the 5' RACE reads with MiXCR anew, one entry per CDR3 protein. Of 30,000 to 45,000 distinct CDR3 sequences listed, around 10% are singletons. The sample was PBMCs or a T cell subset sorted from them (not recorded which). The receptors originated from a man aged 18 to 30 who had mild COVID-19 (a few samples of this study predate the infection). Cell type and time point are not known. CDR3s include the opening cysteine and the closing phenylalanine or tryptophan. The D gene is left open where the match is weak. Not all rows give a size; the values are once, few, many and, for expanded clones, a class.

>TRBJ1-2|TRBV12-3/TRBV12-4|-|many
CASTVSNNYGYTF
TGTGCCAGCACCGTATCTAATAACTATGGCTACACCTTC
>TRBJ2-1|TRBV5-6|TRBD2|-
CASSSLRGSGRRNEQFF
TGTGCCAGCAGCTCCCTCCGGGGTAGCGGGAGACGGAATGAGCAGTTCTTC
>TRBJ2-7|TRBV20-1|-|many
CSARGQGDYEQYF
TGCAGTGCTAGAGGCCAGGGCGACTACGAGCAGTACTTC
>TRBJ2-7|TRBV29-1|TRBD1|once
CSAKDRGGYEQYF
TGCAGCGCCAAGGACAGGGGAGGCTACGAGCAGTACTTC
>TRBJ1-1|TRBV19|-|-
CASSIEAQRNTEAFF
TGTGCCAGTAGTATAGAGGCACAGCGGAACACTGAAGCTTTCTTT
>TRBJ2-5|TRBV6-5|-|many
CASSYSIGGREGQYF
TGTGCCAGCAGTTACTCAATCGGGGGCAGGGAGGGCCAGTACTTC
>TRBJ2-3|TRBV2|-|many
CASSDSWTQYF
TGTGCCAGCAGTGATTCCTGGACGCAGTATTTT
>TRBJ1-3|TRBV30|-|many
CAWMGAGSGNTIYF
TGTGCCTGGATGGGGGCAGGATCGGGAAACACCATATATTTT
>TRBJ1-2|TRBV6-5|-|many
CASSYLKRGAQTEYGYTF
TGTGCCAGCAGTTACCTTAAGAGGGGGGCTCAAACTGAATATGGCTACACCTTC
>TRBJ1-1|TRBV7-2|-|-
CASTQPGLYTEAFF
TGTGCCAGCACCCAACCAGGTTTATACACTGAAGCTTTCTTT
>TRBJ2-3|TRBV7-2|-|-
CASSLEGVTSTDTQYF
TGTGCCAGCAGCTTAGAGGGGGTCACTAGCACAGATACGCAGTATTTT
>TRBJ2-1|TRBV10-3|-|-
CAISESQDTYYNEQFF
TGTGCCATCAGTGAGTCTCAGGACACCTACTACAATGAGCAGTTCTTC
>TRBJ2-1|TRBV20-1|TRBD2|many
CSASRGRGGATHEQFF
TGCAGCGCCTCGAGAGGGCGGGGGGGCGCGACCCATGAGCAGTTCTTC
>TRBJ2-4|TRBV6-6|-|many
CASSYSFGAKNIQYF
TGTGCCAGCAGTTACTCGTTTGGAGCCAAAAACATTCAGTACTTC
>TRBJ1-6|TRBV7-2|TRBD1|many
CASSWGQGAPLHF
TGTGCCAGCAGCTGGGGACAGGGGGCACCCCTCCACTTT
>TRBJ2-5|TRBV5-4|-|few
CASSRGLEETQYF
TGTGCCAGCAGCCGGGGACTGGAAGAGACCCAGTACTTC
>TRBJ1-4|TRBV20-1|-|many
CSVRGVEKLFF
TGCAGTGTCAGGGGAGTCGAAAAACTGTTTTTT
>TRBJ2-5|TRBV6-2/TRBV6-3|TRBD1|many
CASTPGQGDQETQYF
TGTGCCAGCACACCGGGTCAGGGGGATCAAGAGACCCAGTACTTC
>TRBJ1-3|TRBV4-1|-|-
CASSQPTGQNTIYF
TGCGCCAGCAGCCAACCCACAGGGCAAAACACCATATATTTT
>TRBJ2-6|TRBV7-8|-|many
CASSLVPSPSGANVLTF
TGTGCCAGCAGCTTAGTACCCAGCCCCTCTGGGGCCAACGTCCTGACTTTC
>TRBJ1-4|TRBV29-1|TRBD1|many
CSVEETAGGEKLFF
TGCAGCGTTGAAGAGACGGCAGGGGGTGAAAAACTGTTTTTT
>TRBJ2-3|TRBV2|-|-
CASSPRRLSPTDTQYF
TGTGCCAGCAGTCCCCGGCGACTCTCACCCACAGATACGCAGTATTTT
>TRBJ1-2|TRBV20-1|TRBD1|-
CSAREGTGGILYGYTF
TGCAGTGCTAGAGAAGGGACAGGGGGCATTCTCTATGGCTACACCTTC
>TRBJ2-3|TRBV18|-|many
CASSPSTDTQYF
TGTGCCAGCTCACCAAGCACAGATACGCAGTATTTT
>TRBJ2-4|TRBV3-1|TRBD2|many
CASSHTGTSRRGAKNIQYF
TGTGCCAGCAGCCACACGGGGACTAGCCGTCGGGGGGCCAAAAACATTCAGTACTTC
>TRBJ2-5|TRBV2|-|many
CASSEGLAAQETQYF
TGTGCCAGCAGTGAGGGGTTAGCGGCCCAAGAGACCCAGTACTTC
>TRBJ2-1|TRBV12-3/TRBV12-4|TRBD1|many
CASSLKVLGQGGNEQFF
TGTGCCAGCAGTTTAAAGGTACTCGGACAGGGCGGCAATGAGCAGTTCTTC
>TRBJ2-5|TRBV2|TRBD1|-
CASRTGTGGVETQYF
TGTGCCAGCAGAACCGGGACAGGGGGCGTGGAGACCCAGTACTTC
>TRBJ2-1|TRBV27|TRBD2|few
CASSSGTSGYSSYNEQFF
TGTGCCAGCAGTTCCGGGACTAGCGGTTACAGCTCCTACAATGAGCAGTTCTTC
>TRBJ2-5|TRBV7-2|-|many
CASSLVRETQYF
TGTGCCAGCAGCTTAGTTCGGGAGACCCAGTACTTC
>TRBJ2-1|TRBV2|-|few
CASSGRSRLNHNEQFF
TGTGCCAGCAGTGGTCGCAGCCGTCTAAATCACAATGAGCAGTTCTTC
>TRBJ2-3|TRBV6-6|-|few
CASSFSADTQYF
TGTGCCAGCAGCTTTTCGGCGGATACGCAGTATTTT
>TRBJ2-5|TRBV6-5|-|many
CASSYSGGDRTQYF
TGTGCCAGCAGTTACTCGGGAGGGGACAGGACCCAGTACTTC
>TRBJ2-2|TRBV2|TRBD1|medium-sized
CASRGQGGGELFF
TGTGCCAGCAGGGGACAGGGAGGCGGGGAGCTGTTTTTT
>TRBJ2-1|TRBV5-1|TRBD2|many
CASSLQTSGGNEQFF
TGCGCCAGCAGCTTGCAAACTAGCGGGGGGAATGAGCAGTTCTTC
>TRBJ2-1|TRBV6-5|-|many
CASSYESGGYNEQFF
TGTGCCAGCAGTTACGAGTCTGGAGGGTACAATGAGCAGTTCTTC